The entry below gives a single T cell receptor (beta chain) sequence along with its context. The CDR3 is made up of 14 amino acids. The V gene lost 2 bases and the J gene lost 1 base, with 9 bases spanning the gap. Germline values: CDR1 SGHRS, CDR2 YFSETQ. The data belong to a study of blood T cell repertoires in COVID-19. The overall study: Acute and convalescent COVID-19 specimens originated in the United States, Italy and Spain. T cells, B-cell-depleted T cells, or PBMCs supplied cDNA or gDNA.

Original processing methods: Amplification with reference gene primers provided the estimates of nucleated cell counts. Clones were sequenced by immunoSEQ multiplex PCR, and TCRdb holds only the in-frame ones, with some missing. For V, J and clone size, that table is used; D and trimming come from the DNA. The sample contains some 67,000 clones, 60% to 80% of which appear only once. Sample: peripheral blood. The clonotype was recovered from a woman aged 55-70 years with acute or convalescent COVID-19. The chain couples TRBV5-1 to TRBJ2-5; perhaps TRBD1 as D (6 bases). CDR3 nucleotides: TGCGCCAGCAGCTTCGGGACATTCCAAGAGACCCAGTACTTC. As protein: CASSFGTFQETQYF.